In its sample, the clone carrying this TCR beta chain was seen a few times. Its antigen is undetermined. The sample originates from a study of blood T cells in healthy people across ages. Study conclusions and caveats: Unsorted PBMCs prevented conclusive naive versus antigen-experienced comparison.

A sample-barcoded 5' primer and a J-beta primer mix were used in a second PCR of roughly 6 to 12 cycles. From the 5' RACE reads, TCRdb called clonotypes with MiXCR, one entry per CDR3 protein. There are some 700,000 distinct CDR3 sequences in the sample; more than 40% occur only once, and 20% lies in the top ten. This CDR3 region has 13 residues. V was clipped by 3 bases and J by 4 bases, with 7 bases between them. Germline V gene lookup returns CDR1 MNHEY and CDR2 SMNVEV (reference sequence). The sample comprised blood. The rearrangement uses TRBV27 and TRBJ1-3; D remains ambiguous. The receptor was isolated from a woman in her sixties or seventies in good health. This CDR3 is CASSLSGGNTIYF. CDR3 sequence (DNA): TGTGCCAGCAGTTTGTCGGGAGGAAACACCATATATTTT.